These T cell receptor beta chains were read from a single sample in a study of early T cells in non-severe SARS-CoV-2 infection. One entry per CDR3 protein results from TCRdb running MiXCR on the 5' RACE reads. The sample yields about 77,000 distinct CDR3 sequences, more than 4% seen once. Sample: whole blood, taken at baseline. These receptors were obtained from an adult who was a healthcare worker with PCR-confirmed SARS-CoV-2 infection or an uninfected control (not recorded which). The conserved cysteine and the conserved F or W are not part of the CDR3 here. Fields, in order: J gene, CDR3 length, V gene, CDR3 protein.

J gene: TRBJ2-3
CDR3 length: 14
V gene: TRBV19
CDR3 protein: ASRGTGYGGTDTQY

J gene: TRBJ2-7
CDR3 length: 13
V gene: TRBV18
CDR3 protein: ASSPPINRGGEQY

J gene: TRBJ1-2
CDR3 length: 11
V gene: TRBV6-5
CDR3 protein: ASSYQGGYGYT

J gene: TRBJ2-1
CDR3 length: 12
V gene: TRBV3-1
CDR3 protein: ASNLRTGLGEQF

J gene: TRBJ2-3
CDR3 length: 14
V gene: TRBV6-6
CDR3 protein: ASSYGLAGGTDTQY

J gene: TRBJ2-3
CDR3 length: 14
V gene: TRBV9
CDR3 protein: ASSASRLTGTDTQY

J gene: TRBJ1-5
CDR3 length: 13
V gene: TRBV7-2
CDR3 protein: ASSLQGGGYQPQH

J gene: TRBJ2-1
CDR3 length: 13
V gene: TRBV30
CDR3 protein: AWSRTVSSYNEQF

J gene: TRBJ1-4
CDR3 length: 11
V gene: TRBV25-1
CDR3 protein: ASLRAGDEKLF

J gene: TRBJ1-5
CDR3 length: 12
V gene: TRBV10-2
CDR3 protein: ASSELQINQPQH

J gene: TRBJ2-7
CDR3 length: 14
V gene: TRBV7-8
CDR3 protein: ASSPSRLAGYYEQY

J gene: TRBJ2-3
CDR3 length: 13
V gene: TRBV9
CDR3 protein: ASSVVVSSTDTQY

J gene: TRBJ1-1
CDR3 length: 11
V gene: TRBV7-3
CDR3 protein: ASSLTGVGEAF